This T cell receptor (beta chain) was sequenced in a study of CD8 T cell repertoires and HIV-1 epitope variants. Study at large: An approximately 10-day culture received IL-2, IL-7 and IL-15 on days 3 and 7. The baseline condition was 1M T cells left uncultured.

General observations from the study: Nef KF9 drew about five clonotypes and HW9 one, without TAALDMSHF responses. Of 8 or 9 antigen-specific beta clonotypes, more than 5 appeared to cross-react with escape variants.

To note about this clone: The antigen remains unidentified.

Profiling relied on immunoSEQ multiplex PCR, and the TCRdb table lists in-frame clones only, not all of them. Found here are fewer than 5,500 clones, more than 55% of them singletons; the top ten hold approximately 39%. This CDR3 spans 16 amino acids. Germline V gene lookup returns CDR1 SEHNR and CDR2 FQNEAQ (reference sequence). V dropped 1 base and J dropped 4; count of bases not matched to a gene: 5. What was sequenced was cultured CD8+ T cells derived from PBMCs. J is TRBJ2-7 and V is TRBV7-9, with 12 bases lining up with TRBD1. The sequence came from a male donor with HIV. The CDR3 sequence is CASSLDPGQGAYEQYF. The DNA for the CDR3 is TGTGCCAGCAGCTTAGACCCGGGACAGGGGGCTTACGAGCAGTACTTC.